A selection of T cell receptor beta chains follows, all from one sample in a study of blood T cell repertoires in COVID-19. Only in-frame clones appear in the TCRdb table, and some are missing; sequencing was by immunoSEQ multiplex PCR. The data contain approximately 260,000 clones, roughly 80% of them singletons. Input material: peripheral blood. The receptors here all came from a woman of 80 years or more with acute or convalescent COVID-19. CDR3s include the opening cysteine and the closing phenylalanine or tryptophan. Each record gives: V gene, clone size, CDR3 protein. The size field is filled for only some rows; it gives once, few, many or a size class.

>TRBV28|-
CASSVRQGGNEQYF
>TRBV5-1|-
CASSQDTGNQPQHF
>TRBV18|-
CASSPSASSYNSPLHF
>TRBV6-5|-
CASSRTGGGTEAFF
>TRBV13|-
CASSWSGGNEQFF
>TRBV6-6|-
CASSATRDSLYGYTF
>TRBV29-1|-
CSVERGLGEKLFF
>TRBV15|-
CATSRTYRAQETQYF
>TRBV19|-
CASSILMGQISGNTIYF
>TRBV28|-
CAAARSGVTEAFF
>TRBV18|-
CASSPVRDQPQHF
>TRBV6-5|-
CASSTGHLGSPLHF
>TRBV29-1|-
CSVGDRVYEQYF
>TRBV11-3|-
CASSPEQGNTEAFF
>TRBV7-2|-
CASSLGNRHNEQFF
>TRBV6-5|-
CASRMTGIRSPLHF
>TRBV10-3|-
CAIRTPQGMNEQFF
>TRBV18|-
CASSPRGSTGVYDNEQFF
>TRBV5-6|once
CASSLLYRGIDSGNTIYF
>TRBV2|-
CASSWDRGRGGYTF
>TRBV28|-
CASSLYPDRTTNYGYTF
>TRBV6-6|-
CASSYQGQGLQPQHF
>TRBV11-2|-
CASSSLTGTGANTIYF
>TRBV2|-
CASSVSGVSSYEQYF
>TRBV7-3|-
CASSFSVNTEAFF
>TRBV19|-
CASSSRTSGGAIDTQYF
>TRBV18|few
CASSPPGTGNF
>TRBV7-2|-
CASSLAQRDTQYF
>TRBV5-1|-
CASSRDRANTGELFF
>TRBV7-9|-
CASSPLTSGAYEQYF
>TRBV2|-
CASRGDRGRETQYF
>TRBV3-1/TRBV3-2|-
CASTTGFADTQYF
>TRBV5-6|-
CASSSSGVSSYNEQFF
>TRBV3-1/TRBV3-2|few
CASSNRVGYTF
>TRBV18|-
CASSPVGRSEQFF
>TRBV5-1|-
CASSLRPMQGDQPQHF
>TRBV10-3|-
CATNPTGRRNYEQYF
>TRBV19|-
CASSTPGALGNQPQHF
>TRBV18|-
CASSQQGADSPLHF
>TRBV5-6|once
CASSVRQIVRTEAFF
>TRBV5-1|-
CASSLAREGGNEKLFF
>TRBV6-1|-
CASSEAQGTGDRLAKNIQYF
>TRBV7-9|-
CASSKTGVGTEAFF
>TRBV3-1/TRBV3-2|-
CASSRKRGSPYEQYF
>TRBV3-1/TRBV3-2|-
CASSPIQRSNEKLFF
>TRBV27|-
CASRLRDRGWGMNTEAFF
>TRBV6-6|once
CASSYAPANTGELFF
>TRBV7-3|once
CASSFASGGAINEQFF